Described below is a single T cell receptor (beta chain) sequence and its context. Attached unique molecular identifiers marked individual cDNA molecules. TCRdb independently ran MiXCR on the 5' RACE reads; one entry per CDR3 protein. The table records more than 20,000 distinct CDR3 sequences, approximately 4.5% of them present only once. The data were obtained in a study of early T cells in non-severe SARS-CoV-2 infection. Background on the study: The authors sequenced bulk RNA from unsorted whole blood, leaving chains unpaired.

The germline V gene has CDR1 DFQATT and CDR2 SNEGSKA (reference sequence). V was pared by 0 bases and J by 5 bases, with 16 bases between. CDR3 length: 15 amino acids. The clonotype originates from an adult who was a healthcare worker with PCR-confirmed SARS-CoV-2 infection or an uninfected control (not recorded which). V gene TRBV20-1 combines with J gene TRBJ2-5; the D gene is possibly TRBD2 (5 bases). The source material was whole blood. This CDR3 reads CSARDPASGGETQYF. In nucleotides, the CDR3 is TGCAGTGCTAGAGATCCCGCCAGCGGTGGGGAGACCCAGTACTTC.